The clone carrying this T cell receptor (beta chain) was seen only once. Generated by immunoSEQ multiplex PCR, the TCRdb table keeps only in-frame clones and is missing some. The top ten clones hold around 4.1% of a sample with roughly 100,000 clones, 85% of them seen once. J was trimmed by 0 bases and V by 2 bases; bases with no gene match: 6. The CDR3 extends over 16 amino acids. Germline V gene data show CDR1 as SNHLY and CDR2 as FYNNEI. These data belong to a study of blood T cell repertoires in COVID-19. Study overall: Nucleic acid was either cDNA or gDNA, and it came from T cells, B-cell-depleted T cells, or PBMCs.

The sequence was obtained from a man aged 45-60 years with acute or convalescent COVID-19. Sequencing was carried out using peripheral blood. The V gene is TRBV2, the J gene TRBJ2-7, with 8 bases lining up with TRBD1. The CDR3 loop is CASSEIGTGLSYEQYF. As DNA, the CDR3 is TGTGCCAGCAGTGAAATTGGGACAGGACTCTCCTACGAGCAGTACTTC.